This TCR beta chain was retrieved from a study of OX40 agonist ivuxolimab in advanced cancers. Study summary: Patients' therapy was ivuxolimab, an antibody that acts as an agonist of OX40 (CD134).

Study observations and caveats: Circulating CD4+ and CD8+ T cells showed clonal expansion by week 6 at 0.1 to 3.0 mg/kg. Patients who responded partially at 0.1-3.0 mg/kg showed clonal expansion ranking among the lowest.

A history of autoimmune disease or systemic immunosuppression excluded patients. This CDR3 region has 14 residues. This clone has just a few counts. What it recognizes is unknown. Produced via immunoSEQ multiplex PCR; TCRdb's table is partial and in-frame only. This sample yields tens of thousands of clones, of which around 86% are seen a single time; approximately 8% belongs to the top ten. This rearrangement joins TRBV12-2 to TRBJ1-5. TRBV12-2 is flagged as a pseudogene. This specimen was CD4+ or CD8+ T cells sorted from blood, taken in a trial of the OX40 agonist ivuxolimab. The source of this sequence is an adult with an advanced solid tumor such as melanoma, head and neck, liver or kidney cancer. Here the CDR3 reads CARTEEFLAEPQHF. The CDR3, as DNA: TGTGCACGTACGGAAGAGTTTCTAGCGGAGCCCCAGCATTTT.